This T cell receptor beta chain was sequenced in a study of cytomegalovirus exposure and HLA in healthy donors. Germline assignment: CDR1 MNHEY and CDR2 SMNVEV (reference sequence). The CDR3 covers 14 residues. V was pared by 4 bases and J by 3 bases, with 10 bases between. Comments on this clone: What it binds is not known.

The PCR employed 60 Vbeta primers together with 13 Jbeta primers. Clones were read by immunoSEQ multiplex PCR, and TCRdb kept only the in-frame ones, dropping some. The data contain more than 150,000 clones, around three quarters of them singletons. General study findings and limits: The majority of CMV-associated TCR beta chains were reported as apparently HLA-restricted in a later analysis. Reportedly, HLA-A and HLA-B alleles of most subjects were accurately predicted from TCR beta. A later analysis showed that HLA-associated TCR beta chains had undergone more clonal expansion than equally common others. A missense variant in DCLRE1C was later tied to TCR beta V- and J-gene trimming.

Material: PBMCs. J is TRBJ1-5 and V is TRBV27; D call uncertain. The TCR comes from a boy aged 5-17 years in good health and CMV-seronegative. The chain's CDR3 is CASSSGFVNQPQHF. The CDR3 nucleotides are TGTGCCAGCAGTTCCGGGTTTGTCAATCAGCCCCAGCATTTT.